This T cell receptor (beta chain) was observed in a study of T-cell memory formation after mild COVID-19. TCRdb re-called the 5' RACE reads with MiXCR, one entry per CDR3 protein. The data contain 500,000 to 600,000 distinct CDR3 sequences, 15% to 20% of them singletons. This clonotype was observed once. Its antigen is undetermined. Notes on the study in general: The main location of contracting CD4+ clones was CM and EM, and that of contracting CD8+ clones was EMRA.

Source material: PBMCs or a T cell subset sorted from them (not recorded which). The TCR comes from an adult woman who had mild COVID-19 (a few samples of this study predate the infection). Cell type and time point are not known.

In nucleotides, the CDR3 is TGTGCCAGCTCACCGTCTATTACAGCGAACTATGGCTACACCTTC. Protein: CASSPSITANYGYTF. The chain carries TRBV18 and TRBJ1-2; D is uncertain. Trimming took off 3 bases at V and 2 bases at J, with 13 bases between the two ends. The CDR3 extends over 15 amino acids. Germline assignment: CDR1 KGHSH and CDR2 LQKENI.